The TCR beta chain described here comes from a study of T cell responses to AZD1222 COVID-19 vaccine. This CDR3 contains 15 residues. Per the germline V gene, CDR1 is WSHSY and CDR2 is SAAADI. V shed 4 bases and J 5 bases; nucleotides not matched to a gene: 3. Profiling relied on immunoSEQ multiplex PCR, and the TCRdb table lists in-frame clones only, not all of them. The sample has around 120,000 clones, about 90% seen once; the top ten hold around a sixth. Study outcomes and limitations: Unmutated variant regions are reportedly targeted by nearly half of spike-specific TCRs.

With regard to this clone: Its antigen is as yet unknown.

The starting material was peripheral blood, obtained on day 0 of MenACWY control vaccination. The chain employs TRBV10-2 and TRBJ1-6; 9 bases are a match to TRBD1. The receptor comes from an adult in good health. CDR3: CASSGQGVDNSPLHF. The CDR3, as DNA: TGCGCCAGCAGTGGACAGGGGGTTGATAATTCACCCCTCCACTTT.